This TCR beta chain was retrieved from a study of T cell responses to AZD1222 COVID-19 vaccine. Here immunoSEQ multiplex PCR was the method, and the copy in TCRdb shows in-frame clones only, minus some. The table has more than 95,000 clones, over 70% seen once. Whole-study findings and limits: Increased Spike-specific TCR breadth and depth were observed after two AZD1222 doses. The donor group comprised mostly white British people and more females; the analysis possibly underestimated clonal diversity.

Germline CDR1 reads SGHTA; CDR2 reads FQGTGA. The CDR3 is 13 residues long. The V gene lost 5 bases and the J gene lost 4 bases, with 9 bases spanning the gap. On this clone: Its antigen remains unknown.

The chain recombines TRBV7-3 with TRBJ1-5; TRBD1 might be the D (5 bases). This material consisted of peripheral blood, taken on day 0 of AZD1222 vaccination. This clonotype originated in an adult in good health. The CDR3 here is CASSPDRNQPQHF. The CDR3 DNA follows: TGTGCCAGCAGCCCAGACAGAAATCAGCCCCAGCATTTT.